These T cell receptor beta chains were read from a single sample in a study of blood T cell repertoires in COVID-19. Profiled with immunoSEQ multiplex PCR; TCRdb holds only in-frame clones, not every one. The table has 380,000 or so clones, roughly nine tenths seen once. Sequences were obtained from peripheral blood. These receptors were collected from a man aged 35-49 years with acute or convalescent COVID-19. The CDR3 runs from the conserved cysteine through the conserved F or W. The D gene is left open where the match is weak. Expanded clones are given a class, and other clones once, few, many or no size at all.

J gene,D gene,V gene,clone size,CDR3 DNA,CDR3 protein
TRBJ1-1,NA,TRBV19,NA,TGTGCCAGTAGTATTGGGCAGAACACTGAAGCTTTCTTT,CASSIGQNTEAFF
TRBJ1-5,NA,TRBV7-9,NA,TGTGCCAGCAGCTTTTCAGGGGTCCTGCAGCCCCAGCATTTT,CASSFSGVLQPQHF
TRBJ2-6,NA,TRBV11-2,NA,TGTGCCAGCAGCTTAAGCCGGAGCTCTGGGGCCAACGTCCTGACTTTC,CASSLSRSSGANVLTF
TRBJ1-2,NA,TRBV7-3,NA,TGTGCCAGCAGCCTACCTCCCGAGTCGGAGGGACCCTATGGCTACACCTTC,CASSLPPESEGPYGYTF
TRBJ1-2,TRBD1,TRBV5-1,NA,TGCGCCAGCAGTACCGGGACAGACGGAAATGGCTACACCTTC,CASSTGTDGNGYTF
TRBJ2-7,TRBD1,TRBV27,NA,TGTGCCAGCAGTCCCCGACAGGGTATCTCCTACGAGCAGTACTTC,CASSPRQGISYEQYF
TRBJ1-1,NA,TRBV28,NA,TGTGCCAGCAGTTTAACCAGATTGAACACTGAAGCTTTCTTT,CASSLTRLNTEAFF
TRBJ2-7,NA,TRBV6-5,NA,TGTGCCAGCAGTCCCAAGATAGTCGGCGAGCAGTACTTC,CASSPKIVGEQYF
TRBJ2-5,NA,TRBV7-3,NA,TGTGCCAGCAGCCTCAGGGGGCGGGAGGGCCAAGAGACCCAGTACTTC,CASSLRGREGQETQYF
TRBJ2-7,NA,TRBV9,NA,TGTGCCAGCAGCGACAGGGTCGGGGAGCAGTACTTC,CASSDRVGEQYF
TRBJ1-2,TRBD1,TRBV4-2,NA,TGTGCCAGCAGCCCCGGACAGGGGGCTAACTATGGCTACACCTTC,CASSPGQGANYGYTF
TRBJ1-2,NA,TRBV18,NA,TGTGCCAGCTCACCCGAATCGGTCGGTGGCTACACCTTC,CASSPESVGGYTF
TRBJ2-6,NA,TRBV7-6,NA,TGTGCCAGCAGCTTAGGCGACTCTGGGGCCAACGTCCTGACTTTC,CASSLGDSGANVLTF
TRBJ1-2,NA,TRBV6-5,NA,TGTGCCAGCAGTTACTCGTACCGCCTAACGGGGGGCTACACCTTC,CASSYSYRLTGGYTF
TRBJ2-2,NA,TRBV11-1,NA,TGTGCCAGCAGCTTTCCACACCCCGGGGAGCTGTTTTTT,CASSFPHPGELFF
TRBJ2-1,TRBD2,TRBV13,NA,TGTGCCAGCAGCACCCGACTAGCGGGTACCTACAATGAGCAGTTCTTC,CASSTRLAGTYNEQFF
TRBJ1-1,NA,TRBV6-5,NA,TGTGCCAGCAGCGTTTCCGGGGTAGGACGTGAAGCTTTCTTT,CASSVSGVGREAFF
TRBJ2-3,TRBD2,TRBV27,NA,TGTGCCAGCAGTTTACAGCGGCTAGCGGGAGGGGGGAGCGGTACGCAGTATTTT,CASSLQRLAGGGSGTQYF
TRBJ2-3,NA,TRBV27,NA,TGTGCCAGCAGCGATTTCCCGGGGGCAGATACGCAGTATTTT,CASSDFPGADTQYF
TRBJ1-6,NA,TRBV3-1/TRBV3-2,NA,TGTGCCAGCAGCCAATATGAGGGGGTAAGGGATTCACCCCTCCACTTT,CASSQYEGVRDSPLHF
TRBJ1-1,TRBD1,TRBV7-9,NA,TGTGCCAGCAGTACTGACAGGGGCCCGAACACTGAAGCTTTCTTT,CASSTDRGPNTEAFF
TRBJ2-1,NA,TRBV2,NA,TGTGCCAGCAGTGAATATCAGAACAATGAGCAGTTCTTC,CASSEYQNNEQFF
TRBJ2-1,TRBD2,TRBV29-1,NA,TGCAGCGTTCGGGTAGCGGGAGGATATGAGCAGTTCTTC,CSVRVAGGYEQFF
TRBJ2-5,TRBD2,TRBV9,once,TGTGCCAGCAGCTCGGGGGGGGTGTGGGCAGAGACCCAGTACTTC,CASSSGGVWAETQYF
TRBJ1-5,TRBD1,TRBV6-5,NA,TGTGCCAGCAGTCAGACAGGGGATAGCAATCAGCCCCAGCATTTT,CASSQTGDSNQPQHF